The 17 T cell receptor beta chains below come from one sample, sequenced in a study of response to subunit inactivated influenza vaccine. TCRdb re-called the RT-PCR reads with MiXCR, one entry per CDR3 protein. Here the sample spans some 800,000 distinct CDR3 sequences, 21% being singletons. Sample: PBMCs from blood, taken more than 4 days after vaccination. These receptors were collected from a middle-aged man who received an inactivated influenza vaccine.

This clonotype occurred many times. The chain uses TRBV10-3 and TRBJ2-2; 14 bases are a match to TRBD2. The V gene end was trimmed by 6 bases and the J gene end by 1 base; junction bases not matched to a gene: 1. Germline CDR1 and CDR2: ENHRY and SYGVKD. The CDR3 spans 16 residues. The DNA of the CDR3 is TGTGCCATCAGAGGGACTAGCGGGAGGAACACCGGGGAGCTGTTTTTT. The encoded protein is CAIRGTSGRNTGELFF.

The rearrangement uses TRBV29-1 and TRBJ2-7, with TRBD1 matching 7 bases. V lost 4 bases, J lost 4 bases, and 16 bases stayed unmatched. CDR1 is SQVTM, CDR2 ANQGSEA, per germline. The CDR3 consists of 16 residues. CDR3 DNA: TGCAGCGTTGTCTCCTTCTCGGCGGACAGGCAGTACGAGCAGTACTTC. This translates into CSVVSFSADRQYEQYF.

This clonotype was seen a few times. J is TRBJ2-7 and V is TRBV12-3 or TRBV12-4; 9 nucleotides agree with TRBD2. Germline trimming cut 2 bases from V and 4 bases from J; bases unmatched to any gene: 12. This CDR3 has 17 amino acids. CDR3 sequence reads: CASSLIVGPSGAYEQYF. CDR3 in DNA: TGTGCCAGCAGTTTAATAGTGGGTCCTAGCGGGGCGTACGAGCAGTACTTC.

Many counts were recorded for this clonotype. The chain combines TRBV12-3 or TRBV12-4 with TRBJ2-1; TRBD2 might be the D (6 bases). This CDR3 has 13 residues. Trimming removed 2 bases at V and 9 bases at J, with 11 bases between. The CDR3 DNA follows: TGTGCCAGCAGTTTACCCCCGGGGGTTGAGCAGTTCTTC. Its protein product is CASSLPPGVEQFF.

This clonotype was counted only a few times. The chain carries TRBV4-3 and TRBJ1-4, with 12 positions matching TRBD1. This CDR3 contains 16 residues. With V trimmed by 0 bases and J by 10 bases, 6 bases remained unmatched. Germline V gene sequence: CDR1 LGHNA, CDR2 YSLEER. Here the CDR3 reads CASSQDPGQGARKLFF. In nucleotides, the CDR3 is TGCGCCAGCAGCCAAGATCCGGGACAGGGGGCACGAAAACTGTTTTTT.

This chain joins TRBV6-5 and TRBJ2-3; D is uncertain. Per the germline V gene, CDR1 is MNHEY and CDR2 is SVGAGI. V lost 2 bases, J lost 2 bases, and 14 bases lay in between. This CDR3 comprises 16 residues. The CDR3 nucleotides read TGTGCCAGCAGTTACATTGGTGCAGAGCTCACAGATACGCAGTATTTT. Its protein product is CASSYIGAELTDTQYF.

The chain uses TRBV7-9 and TRBJ2-1, with no clear D. The CDR3 sequence is 13 residues long. V shed 0 bases and J shed 8 bases, with 8 bases lying between them. Germline CDR1 SEHNR, CDR2 FQNEAQ (reference sequence). As DNA, the CDR3 is TGTGCCAGCAGCTTAGCCCTCTTACATGAGCAGTTCTTC. Amino acid sequence: CASSLALLHEQFF. The entire variable domain, with the rest obtained from reference TRBV7-9 and TRBJ2-1, is as follows: DTGVSQNPRHKITKRGQNVTFRCDPISEHNRLYWYRQTLGQGPEFLTYFQNEAQLEKSRLLSDRFSAERPKGSFSTLEIQRTEQGDSAMYLCASSLALLHEQFFGPGTRLTVL.

This clonotype was seen ten or more times. The chain recombines TRBV5-1 with TRBJ2-3, with 9 positions matching TRBD2. Germline CDR1 is SGHRS and CDR2 is YFSETQ. The CDR3 consists of 14 residues. The chain's CDR3 is CATAAGGSTDTQYF. The CDR3, as DNA: TGCGCTACCGCGGCGGGGGGGAGCACAGATACGCAGTATTTT.

In its sample, this clonotype was seen a few times. The J gene is TRBJ2-1, the V gene TRBV19; the D is unclear. The CDR3 has 13 amino acids. With 2 bases removed from V and 3 bases from J, the gap between germline ends came to 5 bases. Germline CDR1 is LNHDA and CDR2 is SQIVND (reference sequence). The CDR3 nucleotides read TGTGCCAGTAGTATAAGGGACTACAATGAGCAGTTCTTC. Translated: CASSIRDYNEQFF.

This clonotype was counted only a few times. The gene calls are TRBV6-2 or TRBV6-3 and TRBJ2-1; tentatively, D is TRBD1 (5 bases). The V end was cut by 6 bases, the J end by 9 bases, with 15 bases between. CDR1 MNHEY and CDR2 SVGEGT come from the germline V gene. The CDR3 length is 13 residues. Here the CDR3 reads CASSHARVGEQFF. The CDR3 bases are TGTGCCAGCAGCCACGCCAGGGTAGGTGAGCAGTTCTTC.

The chain is built from TRBV11-2 and TRBJ2-1; D is possibly TRBD2 (5 bases). Germline assignment: CDR1 SGHAT and CDR2 FQNNGV. The CDR3 loop spans 18 amino acids. V was trimmed by 1 base and J by 3 bases, leaving 19 bases between them. The CDR3 sequence: CASSLVSRVEGIYNEQFF. As DNA, the CDR3 is TGTGCCAGCAGCTTAGTTTCTAGAGTCGAGGGAATCTACAATGAGCAGTTCTTC. Using reference TRBV11-2 and TRBJ2-1 for the parts outside the CDR3, the full variable domain is EAGVAQSPRYKIIEKRQSVAFWCNPISGHATLYWYQQILGQGPKLLIQFQNNGVVDDSQLPKDRFSAERLKGVDSTLKIQPAKLEDSAVYLCASSLVSRVEGIYNEQFFGPGTRLTVL.

This clonotype appeared a single time. The chain couples TRBV20-1 to TRBJ2-7; 7 bases agree with TRBD1. Germline values: CDR1 DFQATT, CDR2 SNEGSKA (reference sequence). This CDR3 region has 15 residues. V was clipped by 0 bases and J by 2 bases; unmatched bases: 7. The CDR3 is CSARDPHRGPYEQYF. The CDR3 DNA reads as TGCAGTGCTAGAGATCCCCACAGGGGACCCTACGAGCAGTACTTC.

The chain joins TRBV5-1 to TRBJ2-3; the match to TRBD1 covers 9 bases. The germline V gene has CDR1 SGHRS and CDR2 YFSETQ. After removal of 1 base from V and 2 bases from J, the junction contained 17 bases not matched to a gene. CDR3 length: 20 amino acids. Written as DNA, the CDR3 is TGCGCCAGCAGCTTGCAGCCCCCCGGCTCGACAGGGGGTGTCACAGATACGCAGTATTTT. It translates to CASSLQPPGSTGGVTDTQYF.

The rearrangement uses TRBV6-6 and TRBJ2-1; perhaps TRBD2 as D (5 bases). The germline CDR1 and CDR2 sequences are MNHNY and SVGAGI (reference sequence). The germline V and J ends were trimmed by 6 bases and 8 bases, with 14 bases remaining between them. This CDR3 is 13 amino acids long. CDR3 DNA: TGTGCCAGCAGCCCCGGGATCTCCCATGAGCAGTTCTTC. Amino acid sequence: CASSPGISHEQFF.

This clonotype was counted at least ten times. The V gene is TRBV5-1, the J gene TRBJ2-1, with TRBD2 identical over 7 bases. The V and J ends lost 5 bases and 5 bases, in that order; junction bases with no gene match: 4. Germline loops: CDR1 SGHRS, CDR2 YFSETQ. The CDR3 spans 13 residues. The CDR3 coding sequence is TGCGCCAGCAGTAGCGGGCCTAACAATGAGCAGTTCTTC. Residues: CASSSGPNNEQFF. Combining the CDR3 with reference TRBV5-1 and TRBJ2-1 gives the whole variable domain KAGVTQTPRYLIKTRGQQVTLSCSPISGHRSVSWYQQTPGQGLQFLFEYFSETQRNKGNFPGRFSGRQFSNSRSEMNVSTLELGDSALYLCASSSGPNNEQFFGPGTRLTVL.

The chain combines TRBV24-1 with TRBJ1-3; D is ambiguous. The CDR3 is 10 residues long. Trimming removed 4 bases at V and 13 bases at J, with 7 bases between. Germline CDR1 KGHDR, CDR2 SFDVKD. CDR3 nucleotides: TGTGCCACCAGTGAAAGCCTGATATATTTT. Translating gives CATSESLIYF.

This chain connects TRBV6-2 or TRBV6-3 to TRBJ1-5, with D possibly TRBD1 on 5 matching bases. This CDR3 has 18 amino acids. Trimming pared 6 bases from V and 0 bases from J, leaving 21 bases between. Per the germline V gene, CDR1 is MNHEY and CDR2 is SVGEGT. CDR3: CASSPPGEGRRSNQPQHF. CDR3 coding DNA: TGTGCCAGCAGCCCCCCGGGGGAGGGAAGACGTAGCAATCAGCCCCAGCATTTT.